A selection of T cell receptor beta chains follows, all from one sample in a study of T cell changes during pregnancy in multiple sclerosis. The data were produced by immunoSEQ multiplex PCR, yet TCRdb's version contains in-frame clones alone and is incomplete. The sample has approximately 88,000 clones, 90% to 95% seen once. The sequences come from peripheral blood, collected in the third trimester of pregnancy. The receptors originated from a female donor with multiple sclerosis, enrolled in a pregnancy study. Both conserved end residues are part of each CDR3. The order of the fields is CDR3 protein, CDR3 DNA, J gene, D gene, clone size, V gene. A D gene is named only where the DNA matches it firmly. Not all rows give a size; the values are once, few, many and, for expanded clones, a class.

CDR3aa: CASSQGGGANTGELFF
CDR3nt: TGCGCCAGCAGCCAAGGCGGGGGCGCGAACACCGGGGAGCTGTTTTTT
j_gene: TRBJ2-2
d_gene: NA
abundance: few
v_gene: TRBV4-3

CDR3aa: CSAGLSVTQYF
CDR3nt: TGCAGTGCCGGGCTTAGCGTGACGCAGTATTTT
j_gene: TRBJ2-3
d_gene: NA
abundance: NA
v_gene: TRBV20-1

CDR3aa: CASSPGDYPSYNEQFF
CDR3nt: TGTGCCAGCAGTCCTGGGGACTATCCCTCCTACAATGAGCAGTTCTTC
j_gene: TRBJ2-1
d_gene: TRBD2
abundance: NA
v_gene: TRBV6-4

CDR3aa: CASSHTRGAGNQPQHF
CDR3nt: TGCGCCAGCAGCCACACCAGGGGGGCCGGCAATCAGCCCCAGCATTTT
j_gene: TRBJ1-5
d_gene: TRBD1
abundance: NA
v_gene: TRBV4-1

CDR3aa: CAISSSGTGDKEQYF
CDR3nt: TGTGCCATCAGCTCATCCGGGACAGGGGATAAGGAGCAGTACTTC
j_gene: TRBJ2-7
d_gene: TRBD1
abundance: NA
v_gene: TRBV10-3

CDR3aa: CASRDRVEAFF
CDR3nt: TGTGCCAGCAGGGACAGGGTTGAAGCTTTCTTT
j_gene: TRBJ1-1
d_gene: TRBD1
abundance: NA
v_gene: TRBV2

CDR3aa: CASSLRPLGQGGSGNTIYF
CDR3nt: TGTGCCAGCAGCTTGCGCCCCCTGGGACAGGGGGGCTCTGGAAACACCATATATTTT
j_gene: TRBJ1-3
d_gene: TRBD1
abundance: NA
v_gene: TRBV7-7

CDR3aa: CASSPGTSGRATDTQYF
CDR3nt: TGTGCCAGCAGCCCCGGGACTAGCGGGAGGGCAACAGATACGCAGTATTTT
j_gene: TRBJ2-3
d_gene: TRBD2
abundance: once
v_gene: TRBV2

CDR3aa: CASSQGGQGSYEQYF
CDR3nt: TGCGCCAGCAGCCAAGGGGGACAGGGGAGCTACGAGCAGTACTTC
j_gene: TRBJ2-7
d_gene: TRBD1
abundance: NA
v_gene: TRBV4-1

CDR3aa: CASSLGGRISYEQYF
CDR3nt: TGTGCCAGCAGCTTAGGGGGCCGTATCTCCTACGAGCAGTACTTC
j_gene: TRBJ2-7
d_gene: TRBD1
abundance: NA
v_gene: TRBV5-5

CDR3aa: CASSLGVGEADTQYF
CDR3nt: TGTGCCAGCAGCTTAGGCGTGGGGGAGGCAGATACGCAGTATTTT
j_gene: TRBJ2-3
d_gene: NA
abundance: NA
v_gene: TRBV5-4

CDR3aa: CASTDAGAETQYF
CDR3nt: TGCGCCAGTACGGACGCGGGAGCAGAGACCCAGTACTTC
j_gene: TRBJ2-5
d_gene: TRBD2
abundance: NA
v_gene: TRBV5-1

CDR3aa: CASGGGVGAKNIQYF
CDR3nt: TGTGCCAGCGGGGGAGGAGTCGGGGCCAAAAACATTCAGTACTTC
j_gene: TRBJ2-4
d_gene: NA
abundance: NA
v_gene: TRBV25-1

CDR3aa: CASSQTIAGVRRSYNEQFF
CDR3nt: TGCGCCAGCAGCCAAACGATAGCGGGAGTAAGGCGGTCCTACAATGAGCAGTTCTTC
j_gene: TRBJ2-1
d_gene: TRBD2
abundance: few
v_gene: TRBV4-1

CDR3aa: CASSPGANRYNEQFF
CDR3nt: TGTGCCAGCAGCCCTGGGGCTAACCGATACAATGAGCAGTTCTTC
j_gene: TRBJ2-1
d_gene: NA
abundance: NA
v_gene: TRBV28

CDR3aa: CASSEAAAGGWNEQFF
CDR3nt: TGTGCCAGCAGTGAAGCGGCGGCGGGAGGGTGGAATGAGCAGTTCTTC
j_gene: TRBJ2-1
d_gene: TRBD2
abundance: NA
v_gene: TRBV6-1

CDR3aa: CASSNRQTGAGNTIYF
CDR3nt: TGTGCCAGCTCGAACAGGCAGACAGGGGCTGGAAACACCATATATTTT
j_gene: TRBJ1-3
d_gene: TRBD1
abundance: NA
v_gene: TRBV18

CDR3aa: CASAIHGSSYNEQFF
CDR3nt: TGCGCCAGCGCGATTCACGGGAGCTCCTACAATGAGCAGTTCTTC
j_gene: TRBJ2-1
d_gene: NA
abundance: NA
v_gene: TRBV4-1

CDR3aa: CASSGLAGGTDTQYF
CDR3nt: TGTGCCAGTAGCGGACTAGCGGGAGGCACAGATACGCAGTATTTT
j_gene: TRBJ2-3
d_gene: TRBD2
abundance: NA
v_gene: TRBV19

CDR3aa: CASSDRVYGYTF
CDR3nt: TGTGCCAGCAGCGACAGGGTATATGGCTACACCTTC
j_gene: TRBJ1-2
d_gene: NA
abundance: NA
v_gene: TRBV9

CDR3aa: CASSPQGVRVYNEQFF
CDR3nt: TGCGCCAGCAGCCCCCAAGGGGTCAGGGTATACAATGAGCAGTTCTTC
j_gene: TRBJ2-1
d_gene: NA
abundance: NA
v_gene: TRBV4-3

CDR3aa: CASSQERGLQETQYF
CDR3nt: TGCGCCAGCAGCCAAGAAAGGGGATTACAAGAGACCCAGTACTTC
j_gene: TRBJ2-5
d_gene: NA
abundance: NA
v_gene: TRBV4-1

CDR3aa: CASSMIGSNQPQHF
CDR3nt: TGTGCCAGTAGTATGATCGGGAGCAATCAGCCCCAGCATTTT
j_gene: TRBJ1-5
d_gene: NA
abundance: NA
v_gene: TRBV19

CDR3aa: CASSFRQGVYNEQFF
CDR3nt: TGTGCCAGCAGTTTTCGTCAGGGGGTCTACAATGAGCAGTTCTTC
j_gene: TRBJ2-1
d_gene: TRBD1
abundance: NA
v_gene: TRBV28

CDR3aa: CASSPRGGRGYNEQFF
CDR3nt: TGTGCCAGCAGCCCGCGCGGGGGGCGGGGCTACAATGAGCAGTTCTTC
j_gene: TRBJ2-1
d_gene: TRBD2
abundance: NA
v_gene: TRBV7-9

CDR3aa: CASSSRGASGGDNEQFF
CDR3nt: TGTGCCAGCAGCTCCCGGGGGGCTAGCGGGGGGGACAATGAGCAGTTCTTC
j_gene: TRBJ2-1
d_gene: TRBD2
abundance: once
v_gene: TRBV7-3

CDR3aa: CASSFGASDHNEQFF
CDR3nt: TGTGCCAGCAGCTTTGGGGCTAGCGACCACAATGAGCAGTTCTTC
j_gene: TRBJ2-1
d_gene: NA
abundance: NA
v_gene: TRBV11-2

CDR3aa: CASSLGLAGDTQYF
CDR3nt: TGTGCCAGCAGCTTGGGACTAGCGGGAGATACGCAGTATTTT
j_gene: TRBJ2-3
d_gene: TRBD2
abundance: NA
v_gene: TRBV7-3

CDR3aa: CASGKTSGRANEQFF
CDR3nt: TGTGCCAGCGGAAAAACTAGCGGGAGGGCGAATGAGCAGTTCTTC
j_gene: TRBJ2-1
d_gene: TRBD2
abundance: NA
v_gene: TRBV27

CDR3aa: CSVAGLASSYEQYF
CDR3nt: TGCAGCGTTGCGGGACTAGCGAGCTCCTACGAGCAGTACTTC
j_gene: TRBJ2-7
d_gene: TRBD2
abundance: NA
v_gene: TRBV29-1

CDR3aa: CASSLWVGVGGAYLKLFF
CDR3nt: TGCGCCAGCAGCTTGTGGGTTGGGGTGGGGGGGGCCTATCTAAAACTGTTTTTT
j_gene: TRBJ1-4
d_gene: NA
abundance: NA
v_gene: TRBV5-1

CDR3aa: CASSFGQGPETQYF
CDR3nt: TGTGCCAGCAGTTTCGGACAGGGTCCGGAGACCCAGTACTTC
j_gene: TRBJ2-5
d_gene: TRBD1
abundance: once
v_gene: TRBV28

CDR3aa: CSARGATEAFF
CDR3nt: TGCAGTGCTAGAGGGGCCACTGAAGCTTTCTTT
j_gene: TRBJ1-1
d_gene: NA
abundance: NA
v_gene: TRBV20-1

CDR3aa: CASSLELNWGRKSRSGANVLTF
CDR3nt: TGTGCCAGCAGCCTAGAACTGAATTGGGGGCGCAAATCTCGCTCTGGGGCCAACGTCCTGACTTTC
j_gene: TRBJ2-6
d_gene: NA
abundance: NA
v_gene: TRBV14

CDR3aa: CASSDFRGPSSYEQYF
CDR3nt: TGTGCCAGCAGCGATTTCAGGGGTCCTTCCTCCTACGAGCAGTACTTC
j_gene: TRBJ2-7
d_gene: NA
abundance: NA
v_gene: TRBV11-2

CDR3aa: CASSSREHTDTQYF
CDR3nt: TGTGCCAGCAGCTCCAGGGAACACACAGATACGCAGTATTTT
j_gene: TRBJ2-3
d_gene: NA
abundance: NA
v_gene: TRBV7-9

CDR3aa: CASSESGDRGYEQYF
CDR3nt: TGCGCCAGCAGTGAGTCCGGGGACAGGGGGTACGAGCAGTACTTC
j_gene: TRBJ2-7
d_gene: TRBD1
abundance: NA
v_gene: TRBV10-1

CDR3aa: CASSMGTGLEQYF
CDR3nt: TGTGCCAGTAGTATGGGGACAGGGTTGGAGCAGTACTTC
j_gene: TRBJ2-7
d_gene: TRBD1
abundance: NA
v_gene: TRBV19

CDR3aa: CASSQDLSGRVNEQFF
CDR3nt: TGCGCCAGCAGCCAAGACCTCAGCGGGAGAGTAAATGAGCAGTTCTTC
j_gene: TRBJ2-1
d_gene: TRBD2
abundance: NA
v_gene: TRBV4-1

CDR3aa: CASSLGRLKEQYF
CDR3nt: TGTGCCAGCAGCCTGGGCCGCTTGAAAGAGCAGTACTTC
j_gene: TRBJ2-7
d_gene: NA
abundance: NA
v_gene: TRBV27

CDR3aa: CASSLRTGQRPQHF
CDR3nt: TGTGCCAGCAGCCTCCGGACAGGGCAGCGGCCCCAGCATTTT
j_gene: TRBJ1-5
d_gene: TRBD1
abundance: NA
v_gene: TRBV7-2

CDR3aa: CASSGQGNTDTQYF
CDR3nt: TGTGCCAGCAGTGGACAGGGAAACACAGATACGCAGTATTTT
j_gene: TRBJ2-3
d_gene: TRBD1
abundance: NA
v_gene: TRBV2

CDR3aa: CASSWAANTEAFF
CDR3nt: TGTGCCAGTAGTTGGGCAGCGAACACTGAAGCTTTCTTT
j_gene: TRBJ1-1
d_gene: NA
abundance: NA
v_gene: TRBV19

CDR3aa: CASSQGVGANVLTF
CDR3nt: TGTGCCAGTAGTCAAGGAGTCGGGGCCAACGTCCTGACTTTC
j_gene: TRBJ2-6
d_gene: NA
abundance: NA
v_gene: TRBV19

CDR3aa: CASSQTGTGANVLTF
CDR3nt: TGTGCCAGCAGTCAAACAGGGACTGGGGCCAACGTCCTGACTTTC
j_gene: TRBJ2-6
d_gene: NA
abundance: NA
v_gene: TRBV6-5

CDR3aa: CASSRTAPSNYGYTF
CDR3nt: TGTGCCAGCAGCCGGACAGCTCCCTCTAACTATGGCTACACCTTC
j_gene: TRBJ1-2
d_gene: NA
abundance: NA
v_gene: TRBV6-1

CDR3aa: CASGATPLYEQYF
CDR3nt: TGCGCCAGCGGGGCTACCCCCTTGTACGAGCAGTACTTC
j_gene: TRBJ2-7
d_gene: NA
abundance: NA
v_gene: TRBV5-1

CDR3aa: CASSPFAPGLNNEQFF
CDR3nt: TGTGCCAGCAGCCCCTTCGCCCCGGGACTCAACAATGAGCAGTTCTTC
j_gene: TRBJ2-1
d_gene: NA
abundance: once
v_gene: TRBV9

CDR3aa: CASKGGPGTDTQYF
CDR3nt: TGCGCCAGCAAAGGGGGCCCTGGCACAGATACGCAGTATTTT
j_gene: TRBJ2-3
d_gene: TRBD1
abundance: NA
v_gene: TRBV5-1

CDR3aa: CASGPGEGVNEQFF
CDR3nt: TGTGCCAGCGGTCCGGGGGAGGGAGTCAATGAGCAGTTCTTC
j_gene: TRBJ2-1
d_gene: TRBD2
abundance: NA
v_gene: TRBV7-9

CDR3aa: CASSLPQGDTGELFF
CDR3nt: TGTGCCAGCAGCTTACCACAGGGAGACACCGGGGAGCTGTTTTTT
j_gene: TRBJ2-2
d_gene: NA
abundance: NA
v_gene: TRBV7-9

CDR3aa: CASSPLLTDTQYF
CDR3nt: TGTGCCAGCTCACCTCTTCTCACAGATACGCAGTATTTT
j_gene: TRBJ2-3
d_gene: NA
abundance: few
v_gene: TRBV18

CDR3aa: CASSQAGGLSSGNTIYF
CDR3nt: TGCGCCAGCAGCCAAGCAGGAGGCTTAAGCTCTGGAAACACCATATATTTT
j_gene: TRBJ1-3
d_gene: NA
abundance: NA
v_gene: TRBV4-1

CDR3aa: CAREGARFEETQYF
CDR3nt: TGTGCCAGGGAGGGGGCCCGATTTGAGGAGACCCAGTACTTC
j_gene: TRBJ2-5
d_gene: NA
abundance: NA
v_gene: TRBV2

CDR3aa: CASSLGTSGYNEQFF
CDR3nt: TGTGCCAGCAGCTTAGGGACTAGCGGCTACAATGAGCAGTTCTTC
j_gene: TRBJ2-1
d_gene: TRBD2
abundance: NA
v_gene: TRBV7-6

CDR3aa: CASRAGGPFEQYF
CDR3nt: TGTGCCAGCAGGGCGGGAGGGCCGTTCGAGCAGTACTTC
j_gene: TRBJ2-7
d_gene: TRBD2
abundance: NA
v_gene: TRBV6-5

CDR3aa: CASSYFTRQEYEQYF
CDR3nt: TGTGCCAGCAGCTATTTTACGAGACAGGAATACGAGCAGTACTTC
j_gene: TRBJ2-7
d_gene: NA
abundance: NA
v_gene: TRBV5-4

CDR3aa: CASSLSFGGNTEAFF
CDR3nt: TGTGCCAGCAGTTTATCGTTCGGGGGGAACACTGAAGCTTTCTTT
j_gene: TRBJ1-1
d_gene: NA
abundance: NA
v_gene: TRBV27

CDR3aa: CASSSRTGGLETQYF
CDR3nt: TGCGCCAGCAGCTCCCGGACAGGGGGCTTAGAGACCCAGTACTTC
j_gene: TRBJ2-5
d_gene: TRBD1
abundance: NA
v_gene: TRBV5-1

CDR3aa: CASSSQGLALMGEQYF
CDR3nt: TGTGCCAGTAGTAGCCAAGGACTAGCGCTGATGGGGGAGCAGTACTTC
j_gene: TRBJ2-7
d_gene: TRBD2
abundance: NA
v_gene: TRBV19